These 24 T cell receptor beta chains came from one sample sequenced in a study of vaccination and CD4 T cells after COVID-19. As for treatment: approximately 9-day PBMC culture with coronavirus spike peptide pools or control peptides (ViraFEST assay). With the Oncomine TCR Beta short-read assay, DNA from cultured CD4+ T cells was sequenced. Using its own MiXCR run on the PCR reads, TCRdb lists one record per CDR3 protein. The table shows tens of thousands of distinct CDR3 sequences, with approximately 56% occurring only once. Antigens for these TCRs are unknown. Sequencing was performed on CD4+ T cells from blood, cultured in vitro, taken after SARS-CoV-2 vaccination. These receptors were taken from a human donor who received a COVID-19 vaccine.

This clonotype was found a few times. The V and J genes are TRBV6-1 and TRBJ1-5, with 7 bases aligning to TRBD1. J was trimmed by 3 bases and V by 5 bases; bases with no gene match: 4. There are 14 residues in the CDR3. CDR1 is MNHNS, CDR2 SASEGT, per germline. For the CDR3, the DNA is TGTGCCAGCAGTCGGGACAGCCCCAATCAGCCCCAGCATTTT. Its translation is CASSRDSPNQPQHF.

The chain recombines TRBV5-1 with TRBJ2-7, with D tentatively TRBD1 (5 bases). Germline assignment: CDR1 SGHRS and CDR2 YFSETQ. The CDR3 runs to 15 residues. Trimming took off 4 bases at V and 6 bases at J, with 20 bases between the two ends. CDR3: CASSTIQGTGGEQYF. The DNA for the CDR3 is TGCGCCAGCAGCACCATCCAGGGTACAGGTGGCGAGCAGTACTTC.

This sequence joins TRBV2 and TRBJ1-1; 9 bases map to TRBD1. V was clipped by 3 bases and J by 0 bases; unmatched bases: 14. Germline CDR1 and CDR2: SNHLY and FYNNEI. This CDR3 spans 19 amino acids. The CDR3 sequence is CASSDSVPGQGPLNTEAFF. As DNA, the CDR3 is TGTGCCAGCAGTGACTCAGTCCCGGGACAGGGACCTTTGAACACTGAAGCTTTCTTT.

This chain links TRBV12-3 or TRBV12-4 with TRBJ2-5; 8 nucleotides align to TRBD1. This CDR3 has 15 residues. J gave up 4 bases and V 6 bases, and 10 bases lay outside the gene matches. The CDR3 coding sequence is TGTGCCAGCAGCCGGGGATCAGGGGGCCCAGAGACCCAGTACTTC. Translated: CASSRGSGGPETQYF.

This chain uses TRBV24-1 with TRBJ1-1; 10 positions agree with TRBD1. V gave up 4 bases and J gave up 7 bases; unmatched junction bases: 8. CDR1 is KGHDR, CDR2 SFDVKD, per germline. The CDR3 loop spans 15 amino acids. CDR3 DNA: TGTGCCACCAGTGACAGGGACAGGGGAGGAGGTGAAGCTTTCTTT. Encoded protein: CATSDRDRGGGEAFF.

The chain links TRBV18 to TRBJ2-2, with D possibly called TRBD1 or TRBD2 (6 bases each). Germline V gives CDR1 KGHSH, CDR2 LQKENI. The length of the CDR3 is 16 residues. V shed 3 bases and J shed 2 bases, with 13 bases lying between them. The CDR3 sequence: CASSPPGGRNTGELFF. CDR3 DNA: TGTGCCAGCTCACCCCCTGGGGGGCGCAACACCGGGGAGCTGTTTTTT.

This clonotype was counted between two and nine times. The CDR3 DNA reads as TGCAGTGCTAGCCTCCCGTCCAACTATGGCTACACCTTC. Encoded protein: CSASLPSNYGYTF. This chain connects TRBV20-1 to TRBJ1-2, with D uncertain. The V end was cut by 3 bases, the J end by 2 bases, with 10 bases between. CDR3 length: 13 residues. CDR1 and CDR2 from the germline V gene are DFQATT and SNEGSKA (reference sequence).

The V call is TRBV7-8, the J call TRBJ2-7, with 8 nucleotides matching TRBD1. Germline V gene sequence: CDR1 SGHVS, CDR2 FQNEAQ. This CDR3 is 15 amino acids long. With 5 bases clipped from V and 4 bases from J, the junction kept 10 bases outside the gene matches. CDR3 residues: CASSRLTGVPYEQYF. The CDR3 region has the DNA TGTGCCAGCAGCCGCCTGACAGGGGTACCATACGAGCAGTACTTC.

The gene calls are TRBV7-2 and TRBJ1-5; 8 positions agree with TRBD1. TRBJ2-3 matches the DNA end more closely, so the J call is doubtful. The germline V gene encodes CDR1 SGHTA and CDR2 FQGNSA. The CDR3 sequence is 15 residues long. The CDR3 bases are TGTGCCAGCAGCGTCAGGGGGCTTGGCAATCAGCCCCAGTATTTT. The encoded protein is CASSVRGLGNQPQYF.

The V and J genes are TRBV6-1 and TRBJ1-1; tentative D call: TRBD1 (6 bases). The V and J ends lost 10 bases and 1 base respectively, with 16 bases between them. Germline lookup yields CDR1 MNHNS and CDR2 SASEGT. This CDR3 has 14 residues. This chain's CDR3 is CATCPTGSNTEAFF. CDR3 nucleotides: TGTGCCACCTGCCCGACAGGTTCGAACACTGAAGCTTTCTTT.

This clonotype was seen once. This chain links TRBV12-3 or TRBV12-4 with TRBJ1-1; 9 bases are shared with TRBD1. Trimming took 6 bases from V and 5 from J; bases not matched to a gene: 10. The CDR3 loop spans 15 amino acids. The CDR3 DNA is TGTGCCAGCAGGCCCTACAGGGGGCAGGGGACTGAAGCTTTCTTT. This sequence encodes CASRPYRGQGTEAFF.

The rearrangement uses TRBV24-1 and TRBJ2-2, with a possible D match to TRBD1 (6 bases). V was pared by 9 bases and J by 2 bases, with 12 bases between. CDR1 is KGHDR, CDR2 SFDVKD, per germline. This CDR3 has 14 residues. DNA of the CDR3: TGTGCCACCTCCGGGACATCTAACACCGGGGAGCTGTTTTTT. Its protein product is CATSGTSNTGELFF.

The chain has TRBV25-1 and TRBJ1-2; a possible D gene is TRBD1 (5 bases). Trimming removed 1 base from V and 4 bases from J, with 13 bases in between. The CDR3 is 15 residues long. Germline V gene data show CDR1 as MGHDK and CDR2 as SYGVNS. Here the CDR3 DNA reads TGTGCCAGCAGTGAATTTAAAGGGGAGGGCTATGGCTACACCTTC. It yields the protein CASSEFKGEGYGYTF.

The genes are TRBV7-2 and TRBJ1-5; a weak D match, TRBD1 (6 bases). The CDR3 runs 16 residues. The germline V gene has CDR1 SGHTA and CDR2 FQGNSA. The V end was cut by 3 bases, the J end by 7 bases, with 19 bases between. The CDR3 nucleotides are TGTGCCAGCAGCTTCCCGATCGGGGGGGCAGAACAGCCCCAGCATTTT. As protein: CASSFPIGGAEQPQHF.

This clonotype was seen only a few times. V usage is TRBV23-1 and J usage is TRBJ1-1; D remains unclear. TRBV23-1 is designated an ORF whose function remains uncertain. The CDR3 contains 12 residues. The V and J ends lost 8 bases and 6 bases respectively, with 13 bases between them. CDR3 coding DNA: TGCGCCAGCCGGGGATCCCGCTCTGAAGCTTTCTTT. Translating it yields CASRGSRSEAFF.

The genes are TRBV9 and TRBJ1-2; D gene unclear. This CDR3 spans 14 amino acids. V lost 5 bases and J lost 2, with 13 bases in between. The V gene's germline CDR1 is SGDLS and CDR2 YYNGEE. This CDR3 reads CASRSRSGNYGYTF. The CDR3 DNA reads TGTGCCAGCAGGTCAAGGTCCGGCAACTATGGCTACACCTTC.

The chain has TRBV19 and TRBJ1-1; 10 bases align to TRBD1. The CDR3 sequence is 14 residues long. Germline V gene lookup returns CDR1 LNHDA and CDR2 SQIVND (reference sequence). V was pared by 4 bases and J by 11 bases, with 10 bases of the junction left unmatched. The CDR3 DNA sequence: TGTGCCAGTAGTAACCAACCGACAGGGGGCGCCGCTTTCTTT. It codes for CASSNQPTGGAAFF.

The chain links TRBV5-4 to TRBJ2-2, with 10 bases lining up with TRBD2. This CDR3 comprises 16 residues. Germline values: CDR1 SGHNT, CDR2 YYREEE (reference sequence). V gave up 2 bases and J gave up 5 bases; unmatched junction bases: 6. The CDR3: CASSFPSGGRTGELFF. CDR3 nucleotide sequence: TGTGCCAGCAGCTTTCCTAGCGGGGGTAGGACCGGGGAGCTGTTTTTT.

Only one count was recorded for this clonotype. The chain carries TRBV6-1 and TRBJ1-1; the D gene is possibly TRBD1 (6 bases). V was clipped by 6 bases and J by 5 bases, with 13 bases between them. Germline V gene data show CDR1 as MNHNS and CDR2 as SASEGT. This CDR3 is built from 13 residues. CDR3 region: CASRRGVATEAFF. CDR3 nucleotides: TGTGCCAGCAGGAGGGGGGTGGCGACTGAAGCTTTCTTT.

The gene calls are TRBV29-1 and TRBJ1-1; D ambiguous. Trimming shortened V by 3 bases and J by 5 bases, and 7 bases separated the two germline ends. This CDR3 has 11 residues. Germline V gene lookup returns CDR1 SQVTM and CDR2 ANQGSEA. CDR3 amino acids: CSVDLRTEAFF. For the CDR3, the DNA is TGCAGCGTTGACCTGAGGACTGAAGCTTTCTTT.

V usage is TRBV5-1 and J usage is TRBJ2-1, with 7 bases lining up with TRBD1. This CDR3 region has 14 residues. V shed 0 bases, J shed 5 bases, and the junction held 2 bases outside the gene matches. Germline CDR1 and CDR2: SGHRS and YFSETQ. The CDR3 DNA reads as TGCGCCAGCAGCTTGGCCGGGACAGACAATGAGCAGTTCTTC. Translated: CASSLAGTDNEQFF.

This clonotype was seen a few times. The rearrangement joins TRBV6-1 to TRBJ1-5, with a tentative D call TRBD1 (5 bases). The CDR3 loop spans 13 amino acids. Germline CDR1 and CDR2: MNHNS and SASEGT. The germline V and J ends were trimmed by 2 bases and 6 bases, with 8 bases remaining between them. Here the CDR3 reads CASSEWQGQPQHF. The CDR3 DNA follows: TGTGCCAGCAGTGAATGGCAGGGTCAGCCCCAGCATTTT.

This chain joins TRBV6-1 and TRBJ2-1; 9 nucleotides match TRBD2. CDR3 size: 15 residues. CDR1 is MNHNS and CDR2 is SASEGT in the germline V gene. Trimming took 7 bases from V and 5 from J; bases not matched to a gene: 9. CDR3: CASTQNLAGNNEQFF. The CDR3 DNA reads TGTGCCAGCACCCAGAATCTAGCGGGGAACAATGAGCAGTTCTTC.

The V and J genes are TRBV9 and TRBJ2-2, with D perhaps matching TRBD2 (6 bases). The CDR3 has 16 residues. The ends were cut back, 0 bases at V and 0 bases at J, with 9 bases in the middle. From germline, CDR1 is SGDLS and CDR2 YYNGEE. DNA for the CDR3: TGTGCCAGCAGCGTAGATCCGGGGGCGAACACCGGGGAGCTGTTTTTT. This translates into CASSVDPGANTGELFF.